This T cell receptor beta chain is from a study of metastatic and nonmetastatic thyroid tumors. This clone was recorded at least ten times. MiXCR re-clonotyped the PCR reads for TCRdb. The sample holds about 25,000 clones, about 13% seen once. Thyroid surgery was preceded by no treatment in any patient. The sequence came from a female donor with papillary thyroid cancer or a benign thyroid nodule (not recorded which). Some clones in this sample may be carry-over from other donors' samples. Material for sequencing was blood.

CDR3 protein: CASSLAGGGQTQYF. Written as DNA, the CDR3 is TGTGCCAGCAGCTTAGCTGGGGGAGGGCAGACCCAGTACTTC. V and J are TRBV11-2 and TRBJ2-5; 7 positions match TRBD2. The V segment lost 1 base and the J segment 6 bases; nucleotides outside the gene matches: 5. The CDR3 covers 14 residues. CDR1 is SGHAT, CDR2 FQNNGV, per germline.